The 19 T cell receptor beta chains listed next were all sequenced from one sample in a study of OX40 agonist ivuxolimab in advanced cancers. Generated by immunoSEQ multiplex PCR, the TCRdb table keeps only in-frame clones and is missing some. The profile shows under 70,000 clones, more than 85% of them singletons. The input for sequencing was CD4+ or CD8+ T cells sorted from blood, taken in a trial of the OX40 agonist ivuxolimab. The receptors originated from an adult with an advanced solid tumor such as melanoma, head and neck, liver or kidney cancer.

This clone appeared once. The chain carries TRBV5-1 and TRBJ2-6; D is uncertain. The germline CDR1 and CDR2 sequences are SGHRS and YFSETQ. This CDR3 has 15 amino acids. The germline V and J ends were trimmed by 4 bases and 2 bases, with 10 bases remaining between them. The CDR3, as DNA: TGCGCCAGCAGCCCCCGGTCCACTGGGGCCAACGTCCTGACTTTC. Its protein is CASSPRSTGANVLTF.

This clone was counted a single time. This rearrangement joins TRBV9 to TRBJ1-1; D perhaps matches TRBD1 (6 bases). The CDR3 length is 13 residues. V lost 0 bases and J 5 bases, leaving 8 bases between the germline ends. CDR1 SGDLS and CDR2 YYNGEE come from the germline V gene. CDR3 nucleotide sequence: TGTGCCAGCAGCGTAGGGGGGCGGACTGAAGCTTTCTTT. Protein sequence: CASSVGGRTEAFF. The whole variable domain, remainder taken from reference TRBV9 and TRBJ1-1, is DSGVTQTPKHLITATGQRVTLRCSPRSGDLSVYWYQQSLDQGLQFLIQYYNGEERAKGNILERFSAQQFPDLHSELNLSSLELGDSALYFCASSVGGRTEAFFGQGTRLTVV.

J is TRBJ1-2 and V is TRBV2; D may be TRBD1 (5 bases). CDR3 size: 14 residues. Deletions cut 8 bases from V and 4 bases from J, with 17 bases between. Germline V gene sequence: CDR1 SNHLY, CDR2 FYNNEI. CDR3 DNA: TGTGCCAGCTGTAGAGAAGAACAGGCCTATGGCTACACCTTC. Protein product: CASCREEQAYGYTF.

This clone was observed a handful of times. The V and J genes are TRBV30 and TRBJ1-1; no firm D call. This CDR3 contains 13 residues. Germline CDR1 GTSNPN, CDR2 SVGIG (reference sequence). Trimming took off 3 bases at V and 1 base at J, with 9 bases between the two ends. The CDR3 loop reads CAWRRTANTEAFF. The CDR3 DNA sequence: TGTGCCTGGAGACGGACGGCGAACACTGAAGCTTTCTTT.

This chain connects TRBV19 to TRBJ1-1; D is uncertain. Germline V gene sequence: CDR1 LNHDA, CDR2 SQIVND (reference sequence). V shed 3 bases and J shed 4 bases, with 3 bases lying between them. CDR3 length: 11 amino acids. The CDR3 DNA reads TGTGCCAGTAGTATTTTCACTGAAGCTTTCTTT. It yields the protein CASSIFTEAFF.

This chain joins TRBV28 and TRBJ2-1, with D perhaps matching TRBD1 (5 bases). Germline V gene sequence: CDR1 MDHEN, CDR2 SYDVKM. V gave up 2 bases and J gave up 10 bases, with 9 bases separating them. This CDR3 is built from 12 residues. The CDR3 bases are TGTGCCAGCAGTTTACAACGACAGGAGCAGTTCTTC. Translated: CASSLQRQEQFF.

V gene TRBV5-1 combines with J gene TRBJ2-1; 8 nucleotides line up with TRBD2. V gave up 7 bases and J gave up 5 bases; unmatched junction bases: 11. This CDR3 contains 15 residues. CDR1 and CDR2 (germline): SGHRS, YFSETQ. The CDR3 region is CASAFGGALDNEQFF. In DNA, the CDR3 is TGCGCCAGCGCTTTCGGGGGGGCGCTAGACAATGAGCAGTTCTTC.

The rearrangement joins TRBV9 to TRBJ1-2, with TRBD1 matching over 9 bases. CDR3 length: 13 residues. The V gene end was trimmed by 4 bases and the J gene end by 8 bases; junction bases not matched to a gene: 6. Per germline, CDR1 SGDLS and CDR2 YYNGEE. CDR3 loop: CASSTWTGEGYTF. CDR3 DNA: TGTGCCAGCAGCACTTGGACAGGGGAGGGCTACACCTTC.

The chain recombines TRBV19 with TRBJ1-1; a weak D match, TRBD1 (6 bases). V lost 3 bases to trimming and J lost 4 bases, with 12 bases between them. The CDR3 consists of 14 residues. Germline V lookup: CDR1 LNHDA, CDR2 SQIVND (reference sequence). CDR3 protein: CASSIYRVSTEAFF. In DNA, the CDR3 is TGTGCCAGTAGTATCTACAGGGTTAGCACTGAAGCTTTCTTT.

This chain uses TRBV11-1 with TRBJ2-3; 8 bases are a match to TRBD1. CDR1 is SGHAT, CDR2 FQDESV, per germline (reference sequence). CDR3 length: 16 residues. The J segment lost 1 base and the V segment lost 1 base, leaving 4 bases of the junction unmatched. The CDR3 region is CASSLEDRVGTDTQYF. DNA for the CDR3: TGTGCCAGCAGCTTAGAGGACAGGGTAGGCACAGATACGCAGTATTTT.

The chain couples TRBV11-2 to TRBJ2-1, with 7 bases lining up with TRBD1. The V segment lost 0 bases and the J segment 6 bases; nucleotides outside the gene matches: 2. CDR1 is SGHAT and CDR2 is FQNNGV in the germline V gene. The CDR3 consists of 14 residues. The CDR3 DNA follows: TGTGCCAGCAGCTTAGACGGGACAGTCAATGAGCAGTTCTTC. It is translated as CASSLDGTVNEQFF.

This clone was seen only a few times. The chain links TRBV10-3 to TRBJ1-2, with no clear D. Germline V CDR1 and CDR2: ENHRY, SYGVKD. V lost 10 bases to trimming and J lost 3 bases, with 9 bases between them. The CDR3 length is 11 residues. As DNA, the CDR3 is TGTGCCAGTGGGAGGGACTATGGCTACACCTTC. This sequence encodes CASGRDYGYTF.

The chain joins TRBV2 to TRBJ1-1, with 10 bases aligning to TRBD1. Germline-derived CDR1 and CDR2 are SNHLY and FYNNEI. Germline trimming cut 6 bases from V and 0 bases from J; bases unmatched to any gene: 1. This CDR3 is built from 14 residues. CDR3: CASRGQGLNTEAFF. The CDR3 DNA reads TGTGCCAGCAGGGGACAGGGGCTGAACACTGAAGCTTTCTTT.

This clone was detected once. This rearrangement joins TRBV9 to TRBJ2-2; possible D gene TRBD1, 8 bases. Trimming cost V 5 bases and J 6 bases, with 17 bases left between them. From germline, CDR1 is SGDLS and CDR2 YYNGEE. The CDR3 is 15 amino acids. The CDR3 nucleotides read TGTGCCAGCAGTAAGCGGGACAGGAGGTCCGGGGAGCTGTTTTTT. It specifies CASSKRDRRSGELFF.

The chain is built from TRBV28 and TRBJ2-6, with TRBD1 matching over 8 bases. The CDR3 contains 17 residues. After removal of 7 bases from V and 0 bases from J, the junction contained 8 bases not matched to a gene. From germline, CDR1 is MDHEN and CDR2 SYDVKM. CDR3 region: CASTLRDRSSGANVLTF. DNA for the CDR3: TGTGCCAGCACCTTAAGGGACAGGAGCTCTGGGGCCAACGTCCTGACTTTC.

J is TRBJ2-4 and V is TRBV7-2; weak D call: TRBD1 (6 bases). The V gene's germline CDR1 is SGHTA and CDR2 FQGNSA. Trimming cost V 5 bases and J 3 bases, with 14 bases left between them. The CDR3 runs to 15 residues. The DNA of the CDR3 is TGTGCCAGCAGCCAGGGGACATCTGGCAAAAACATTCAGTACTTC. It translates to CASSQGTSGKNIQYF.

V usage is TRBV2 and J usage is TRBJ1-2; 10 positions match TRBD1. V was clipped by 7 bases and J by 8 bases; unmatched bases: 7. The CDR3 has 13 residues. CDR1 is SNHLY and CDR2 is FYNNEI in the germline V gene. CDR3 coding DNA: TGTGCCAGCAAGAGACAGGGGGCGTGGGGCTACACCTTC. Encoded protein: CASKRQGAWGYTF. The full variable domain, its missing parts supplied by reference TRBV2 and TRBJ1-2, is EPEVTQTPSHQVTQMGQEVILRCVPISNHLYFYWYRQILGQKVEFLVSFYNNEISEKSEIFDDQFSVERPDGSNFTLKIRSTKLEDSAMYFCASKRQGAWGYTFGSGTRLTVV.

This clone was observed a few times. V is TRBV10-3 and J is TRBJ2-2, with unresolved D. This CDR3 contains 10 residues. V lost 4 bases, J lost 10 bases, and 4 bases lay in between. The germline V gene encodes CDR1 ENHRY and CDR2 SYGVKD. The CDR3 reads CAISGPELFF. The CDR3 coding sequence is TGTGCCATCAGTGGGCCGGAGCTGTTTTTT.

The chain uses TRBV6-5 and TRBJ1-2, with 9 positions matching TRBD1. Germline CDR1 is MNHEY and CDR2 is SVGAGI. The CDR3 extends over 15 amino acids. J was trimmed by 6 bases and V by 1 base; bases with no gene match: 6. DNA of the CDR3: TGTGCCAGCAGTTACTTGAGGACAGGGGTGGATGGCTACACCTTC. It translates to CASSYLRTGVDGYTF.